The 29 T cell receptor beta chains presented below share a single source sample, sequenced in a study of cytomegalovirus exposure and HLA in healthy donors. Profiling relied on immunoSEQ multiplex PCR, and the TCRdb table lists in-frame clones only, not all of them. The data hold about 98,000 clones, with roughly 95% observed a single time. Sequencing input: PBMCs. These receptor sequences come from a woman younger than 30 in good health and CMV-seronegative.

This clone was recorded only once. This chain joins TRBV6-1 and TRBJ1-4; a weak D match, TRBD1 (6 bases). There are 14 residues in the CDR3. V shed 2 bases and J shed 10 bases, with 14 bases lying between them. Germline V gene data show CDR1 as MNHNS and CDR2 as SASEGT. The CDR3 bases are TGTGCCAGCAGTGAAAGTCCGGGGGGCCCAAAACTGTTTTTT. It encodes CASSESPGGPKLFF.

The rearrangement joins TRBV2 to TRBJ1-1, with TRBD1 identical over 8 bases. CDR1 is SNHLY and CDR2 is FYNNEI in the germline V gene. The CDR3 is 14 residues long. V lost 6 bases, J lost 3 bases, and 6 bases stayed unmatched. Written as DNA, the CDR3 is TGTGCCAGCAGGGATGGACAGGGCTACACTGAAGCTTTCTTT. It codes for CASRDGQGYTEAFF.

V gene TRBV9 combines with J gene TRBJ2-1, with no clear D. The CDR3 contains 17 residues. Trimming removed 4 bases from V and 1 base from J, with 18 bases in between. CDR1 SGDLS and CDR2 YYNGEE come from the germline V gene. The CDR3 DNA sequence: TGTGCCAGCAGCAAACATGGGTCACGGGTTTCCTACAATGAGCAGTTCTTC. It encodes CASSKHGSRVSYNEQFF.

This clone is a singleton in its sample. The rearrangement joins TRBV27 to TRBJ2-4, with 7 bases aligning to TRBD1. V shed 6 bases, J shed 8 bases, and the junction held 7 bases outside the gene matches. In germline, CDR1 is MNHEY, CDR2 SMNVEV (reference sequence). This CDR3 comprises 13 residues. CDR3 sequence: CASRRQGRDIQYF. CDR3 nucleotides: TGTGCCAGCAGACGACAGGGACGGGACATTCAGTACTTC.

The chain is built from TRBV9 and TRBJ1-2; weak D call: TRBD1 (6 bases). Germline values: CDR1 SGDLS, CDR2 YYNGEE. CDR3 size: 14 residues. V lost 4 bases, J lost 4 bases, and 14 bases lay in between. The CDR3 nucleotides are TGTGCCAGCAGCCCTGGAGGGGGGGGCTATGGCTACACCTTC. Encoded protein: CASSPGGGGYGYTF.

The chain recombines TRBV18 with TRBJ2-1; D perhaps matches TRBD1 (5 bases). Germline V lookup: CDR1 KGHSH, CDR2 LQKENI. This CDR3 has 15 residues. With 1 base removed from V and 6 bases from J, the gap between germline ends came to 13 bases. The DNA of the CDR3 is TGTGCCAGCTCACCACTCCCAGGACAAGGCAATGAGCAGTTCTTC. Translation: CASSPLPGQGNEQFF. Full variable domain (rest looked up from reference TRBV18 and TRBJ2-1): NAGVMQNPRHLVRRRGQEARLRCSPMKGHSHVYWYRQLPEEGLKFMVYLQKENIIDESGMPKERFSAEFPKEGPSILRIQQVVRGDSAAYFCASSPLPGQGNEQFFGPGTRLTVL.

This rearrangement joins TRBV21-1 to TRBJ2-7; the D call in the table, TRBD1, was not verified against the DNA. TRBV21-1 is a pseudogene. The CDR3 spans 18 residues. The CDR3 loop reads CASSNKAGDSARTYEQYF. The DNA for the CDR3 is TGTGCCAGCAGCAATAAGGCCGGGGACAGTGCGCGTACCTACGAGCAGTACTTC.

This clone was found once. The V and J genes are TRBV30 and TRBJ1-2, with D possibly matching TRBD1 (6 bases). The CDR3 spans 13 residues. Germline CDR1 is GTSNPN and CDR2 is SVGIG (reference sequence). Trimming left V 2 bases short and J 10 bases short, with 17 bases between. The CDR3 is CAWSTLQTGPYTF. CDR3 nucleotide sequence: TGTGCCTGGAGTACCCTCCAGACAGGCCCCTACACCTTC.

CDR3 sequence: CASSGGTGDQPQHF. The CDR3 DNA is TGTGCCAGCAGTGGGGGGACAGGGGATCAGCCCCAGCATTTT. V usage is TRBV2 and J usage is TRBJ1-5, with 10 positions matching TRBD1. The CDR3 has 14 amino acids. CDR1 and CDR2 from the germline V gene are SNHLY and FYNNEI. V dropped 4 bases and J dropped 5; count of bases not matched to a gene: 2.

The chain couples TRBV6-1 to TRBJ2-2; D is unresolved. CDR3 length: 12 amino acids. Germline V gene data show CDR1 as MNHNS and CDR2 as SASEGT. V was trimmed by 8 bases and J by 6 bases, leaving 10 bases between them. CDR3 sequence reads: CASSRSAGELFF. The CDR3 bases are TGTGCCAGCTCTAGGTCGGCCGGGGAGCTGTTTTTT.

V and J are TRBV4-3 and TRBJ2-7; 10 nucleotides match TRBD2. V shed 1 base, J shed 0 bases, and the junction held 3 bases outside the gene matches. The V gene's germline CDR1 is LGHNA and CDR2 YSLEER. This CDR3 has 16 residues. The chain's CDR3 is CASSQASGGFSYEQYF. The CDR3 DNA reads as TGCGCCAGCAGCCAAGCTAGCGGGGGCTTCTCCTACGAGCAGTACTTC.

The chain is built from TRBV7-3 and TRBJ2-5, with D possibly matching TRBD1 (6 bases). The germline V gene encodes CDR1 SGHTA and CDR2 FQGTGA. Trimming left V 1 base short and J 1 base short, with 10 bases between. The CDR3 is 15 amino acids. CDR3 in DNA: TGTGCCAGCAGCTTAAGGGGGCGAGGCCAAGAGACCCAGTACTTC. It translates to CASSLRGRGQETQYF.

This chain links TRBV9 with TRBJ2-7; TRBD1 matches 10 bases. CDR1 SGDLS and CDR2 YYNGEE come from the germline V gene. V shed 4 bases and J 3 bases; nucleotides not matched to a gene: 4. The CDR3 extends over 14 amino acids. CDR3 protein: CASSNRDRGYEQYF. DNA of the CDR3: TGTGCCAGCAGCAATCGGGACAGGGGCTACGAGCAGTACTTC.

The rearrangement links TRBV29-1 to TRBJ1-2; 7 nucleotides agree with TRBD1. V shed 3 bases, J shed 3 bases, and the junction held 4 bases outside the gene matches. This CDR3 region has 13 residues. The germline gives CDR1 SQVTM, CDR2 ANQGSEA. For the CDR3, the DNA is TGCAGCGTTGAGGACAGGAGGGACTATGGCTACACCTTC. This translates into CSVEDRRDYGYTF.

The chain recombines TRBV7-6 with TRBJ1-5; D unclear. The CDR3 has 15 amino acids. The V and J ends lost 5 bases and 5 bases respectively, with 16 bases between them. Germline V gene sequence: CDR1 SGHVS, CDR2 FNYEAQ. The CDR3 DNA is TGTGCCAGCAGCATACGGCCACTACCCGATCAGCCCCAGCATTTT. This gives the protein CASSIRPLPDQPQHF.

Points on this clone: Germline and junction disagree at one end, which may indicate a read error. The chain links TRBV7-6 to TRBJ1-1, with D maybe TRBD1 (6 bases). Germline V gene data show CDR1 as SGHVS and CDR2 as FNYEAQ. The CDR3 is made up of 15 amino acids. The CDR3 is CASSFGQGLKTEAFF. As DNA, the CDR3 is TGTGCCAGCAGCTTTGGTCAGGGGCTGAAAACTGAAGCTTTCTTT.

This chain uses TRBV5-1 with TRBJ1-2, with D possibly matching TRBD1 (5 bases). Deletions cut 2 bases from V and 5 bases from J, with 13 bases between. Germline loops: CDR1 SGHRS, CDR2 YFSETQ. This CDR3 has 14 amino acids. This chain's CDR3 is CASSFFDSLYGYTF. DNA of the CDR3: TGCGCCAGCAGCTTCTTTGACAGCCTTTATGGCTACACCTTC. Combining the CDR3 with reference TRBV5-1 and TRBJ1-2 gives the whole variable domain KAGVTQTPRYLIKTRGQQVTLSCSPISGHRSVSWYQQTPGQGLQFLFEYFSETQRNKGNFPGRFSGRQFSNSRSEMNVSTLELGDSALYLCASSFFDSLYGYTFGSGTRLTVV.

The V gene is TRBV18, the J gene TRBJ1-1, with a possible D match to TRBD1 (6 bases). This CDR3 spans 17 amino acids. In germline, CDR1 is KGHSH, CDR2 LQKENI. With 3 bases removed from V and 0 bases from J, the gap between germline ends came to 17 bases. The CDR3 reads CASSPRDTALLNTEAFF. The CDR3 coding sequence is TGTGCCAGCTCACCCCGGGACACCGCCCTTCTGAACACTGAAGCTTTCTTT.

The table lists this clone with a few counts. The V gene is TRBV20-1, the J gene TRBJ2-3; D gene unclear. CDR1 is DFQATT and CDR2 is SNEGSKA in the germline V gene (reference sequence). This CDR3 has 11 residues. The V gene lost 6 bases and the J gene lost 2 bases, with 6 bases spanning the gap. Here the CDR3 reads CSAPPTDTQYF. The CDR3 coding sequence is TGCAGTGCCCCTCCCACAGATACGCAGTATTTT.

CDR3 amino acids: CASSSAGDGYTF. The CDR3 nucleotides read TGCGCCAGCAGCTCAGCAGGGGATGGCTACACCTTC. The rearrangement joins TRBV5-1 to TRBJ1-2; D is possibly TRBD1 (6 bases). The CDR3 spans 12 residues. Trimming left V 3 bases short and J 6 bases short, with 9 bases between. CDR1 SGHRS and CDR2 YFSETQ come from the germline V gene. Full variable domain (missing parts from reference TRBV5-1 and TRBJ1-2): KAGVTQTPRYLIKTRGQQVTLSCSPISGHRSVSWYQQTPGQGLQFLFEYFSETQRNKGNFPGRFSGRQFSNSRSEMNVSTLELGDSALYLCASSSAGDGYTFGSGTRLTVV.

The chain combines TRBV18 with TRBJ1-5; D call uncertain. This CDR3 has 16 residues. Trimming took off 0 bases at V and 0 bases at J, with 9 bases between the two ends. CDR1 is KGHSH and CDR2 is LQKENI in the germline V gene. The CDR3 nucleotides read TGTGCCAGCTCACCACCAGCATCCTATAGCAATCAGCCCCAGCATTTT. It codes for CASSPPASYSNQPQHF.

The chain combines TRBV6-5 with TRBJ2-1; TRBD1 matches 8 bases. V shed 2 bases, J shed 3 bases, and the junction held 6 bases outside the gene matches. The CDR3 contains 16 residues. Looked up from germline, CDR1 is MNHEY and CDR2 is SVGAGI. The CDR3 DNA reads as TGTGCCAGCAGTTACCGGGGACAGGAGAGCTACAATGAGCAGTTCTTC. Encoded protein: CASSYRGQESYNEQFF.

The chain couples TRBV7-2 to TRBJ1-2, with D unclear. The CDR3 runs to 15 residues. Germline values: CDR1 SGHTA, CDR2 FQGNSA. Between the trimmed V and J ends, which lost 8 bases and 0 bases, there was a span of 16 bases. The CDR3, as DNA: TGTGCCAGCCACCTGACGCCGCAGGCTAACTATGGCTACACCTTC. Amino acids: CASHLTPQANYGYTF.

The chain links TRBV6-1 to TRBJ2-4, with 8 bases aligning to TRBD2. Germline V gene sequence: CDR1 MNHNS, CDR2 SASEGT. This CDR3 has 13 residues. V shed 9 bases and J 5 bases; nucleotides not matched to a gene: 6. DNA of the CDR3: TGTGCCAGTCCGGGAGGGGAAGAAAACATTCAGTACTTC. Residues: CASPGGEENIQYF.

The chain joins TRBV5-1 to TRBJ2-5; 9 positions agree with TRBD2. This CDR3 region has 15 residues. J was trimmed by 2 bases and V by 2 bases; bases with no gene match: 4. Per the germline V gene, CDR1 is SGHRS and CDR2 is YFSETQ. CDR3 loop: CASSFGTSSQETQYF. The CDR3 region has the DNA TGCGCCAGCAGCTTCGGGACTAGCAGTCAAGAGACCCAGTACTTC.

V is TRBV23-1 and J is TRBJ1-2; tentatively, D is TRBD1 (5 bases). TRBV23-1 is treated as an ORF (open reading frame) with a function not yet certain. CDR3 length: 15 residues. The ends were cut back, 6 bases at V and 5 bases at J, with 19 bases in the middle. The CDR3 nucleotides read TGCGCCAGCAGGTTGACAGCTACCCCCCTATATGGCTACACCTTC. It translates to CASRLTATPLYGYTF.

The rearrangement links TRBV7-9 to TRBJ2-7, with D possibly matching TRBD2 (6 bases). CDR1 and CDR2 from the germline V gene are SEHNR and FQNEAQ (reference sequence). This CDR3 is built from 16 residues. Trimming removed 5 bases from V and 2 bases from J, with 19 bases in between. CDR3 nucleotides: TGTGCCAGCAGCCCGTTAGCAGGGCGGGGACCCTACGAGCAGTACTTC. Translated: CASSPLAGRGPYEQYF.

The chain couples TRBV19 to TRBJ2-7, with TRBD1 as a possible D gene (5 bases). V was cut by 4 bases and J by 0 bases, with 13 bases left in between. CDR1 and CDR2 (germline): LNHDA, SQIVND (reference sequence). This CDR3 is 15 amino acids long. CDR3 in DNA: TGTGCCAGTAGTAATAAGGACATCAGCTCCTACGAGCAGTACTTC. It is translated as CASSNKDISSYEQYF.

The chain combines TRBV5-1 with TRBJ2-2, with 8 positions matching TRBD1. Germline trimming cut 3 bases from V and 0 bases from J; bases unmatched to any gene: 4. CDR3 size: 16 residues. Per the germline V gene, CDR1 is SGHRS and CDR2 is YFSETQ. The CDR3 region is CASSSQGAPNTGELFF. CDR3 coding DNA: TGCGCCAGCAGCTCCCAGGGGGCTCCGAACACCGGGGAGCTGTTTTTT.